This T cell receptor beta chain originates from a study of T cell repertoires in cytomegalovirus infection. In the study overall: CMV infection together with matching HLA type was indicated by public TCR beta signatures. General study findings and limits: Dominating the ex vivo response were HLA-C-restricted CMV-specific TCR beta clonotypes. Identification of carriers of CMV plus the relevant HLA was achieved through cumulative public TCR beta family frequency.

MiXCR, applied by TCRdb to the reads, yields one record per CDR3 protein. This table holds about 360,000 distinct CDR3 sequences, 15% to 20% found once. V shed 0 bases, J shed 3 bases, and the junction held 4 bases outside the gene matches. The CDR3 loop spans 16 amino acids. Germline CDR1 is SGHVS and CDR2 is FNYEAQ. In this sample, this clonotype turned up many times. Its matching antigen is unknown. The V gene is TRBV7-6, the J gene TRBJ2-1; 8 nucleotides align to TRBD2. The receptor comes from a human donor in good health (CMV status not recorded). Some clones in this sample may be carry-over from other donors' samples. Sequences were obtained from PBMCs. CDR3 nucleotide sequence: TGTGCCAGCAGCTTAGCCTTTGGGACTAGCTACAATGAGCAGTTCTTC. This translates into CASSLAFGTSYNEQFF.